This is a list of T cell receptor beta chains from one sample in a study of T cells in Graves' hyperthyroidism and ophthalmopathy. TCRdb ran MiXCR on the multiplex PCR reads and lists one entry per CDR3 protein. Of roughly 660,000 distinct CDR3 sequences listed, approximately 15% were seen once; the top ten hold around 15%. The material sequenced was blood. These receptors were taken from a man aged 50-60 years with Graves' hyperthyroidism. Both conserved end residues are part of each CDR3. A D gene is named only where the DNA matches it firmly. Size values are once, few and many counts, or a class for expanded clones, and some rows have none.

j_call: TRBJ2-1
v_call: TRBV5-1
d_call: NA
clone_size: few
cdr3_nt: TGCGCCAGCAGCTTGGGGCAGGAGTGGGATGAGCAGTTCTTC
cdr3_aa: CASSLGQEWDEQFF

j_call: TRBJ2-5
v_call: TRBV11-2
d_call: TRBD2
clone_size: many
cdr3_nt: TGTGCCAGCAGCCAAAGGACTAGCGTTCAAGAGACCCAGTACTTC
cdr3_aa: CASSQRTSVQETQYF

j_call: TRBJ1-4
v_call: TRBV5-1
d_call: TRBD1
clone_size: few
cdr3_nt: TGCGCCAGCAGCATGGGACAGGAAAATGAAAAACTGTTTTTT
cdr3_aa: CASSMGQENEKLFF

j_call: TRBJ2-3
v_call: TRBV5-5
d_call: NA
clone_size: few
cdr3_nt: TGTGCCAGCAGCCCGACGCCGGGACCTTACACAGATACGCAGTATTTT
cdr3_aa: CASSPTPGPYTDTQYF

j_call: TRBJ2-3
v_call: TRBV28
d_call: NA
clone_size: NA
cdr3_nt: TGTGCCAGCAGTTTATCCGTCCTGGACTCAACTATTCAGTACACAGATGCGCAGTATTTT
cdr3_aa: CASSLSVLDSTIQYTDAQYF

j_call: TRBJ1-1
v_call: TRBV6-2/TRBV6-3
d_call: NA
clone_size: many
cdr3_nt: TGTGCCAGCAGTTATGATTTGGGCACTGAAGCTTTCTTT
cdr3_aa: CASSYDLGTEAFF

j_call: TRBJ2-3
v_call: TRBV27
d_call: NA
clone_size: many
cdr3_nt: TGTGCCAGCAGAAGGCAGGGGACAGATACGCAGTATTTT
cdr3_aa: CASRRQGTDTQYF

j_call: TRBJ2-3
v_call: TRBV11-3
d_call: TRBD2
clone_size: NA
cdr3_nt: TGTGCCAGCAGCCCAGGACTAGGGACTAGCACAGATACGCAGTATTTT
cdr3_aa: CASSPGLGTSTDTQYF

j_call: TRBJ2-7
v_call: TRBV7-2
d_call: TRBD1
clone_size: many
cdr3_nt: TGTGCCAGCAGCTTAGGAAGCCGGGACAGGGACGAGCAGTACTTC
cdr3_aa: CASSLGSRDRDEQYF

j_call: TRBJ2-7
v_call: TRBV20-1
d_call: NA
clone_size: NA
cdr3_nt: TGCAGCGCTTTACGGGACTACGAGCAGTACTTC
cdr3_aa: CSALRDYEQYF

j_call: TRBJ2-3
v_call: TRBV7-2
d_call: NA
clone_size: NA
cdr3_nt: TGTGCCAGCAGCTATACAGGGTCAGATACGCAGTATTTT
cdr3_aa: CASSYTGSDTQYF

j_call: TRBJ1-2
v_call: TRBV7-9
d_call: NA
clone_size: NA
cdr3_nt: TGTGCCAGCAGCTTAGTCGGTTCCGCTAACTATGGCTACACCTTC
cdr3_aa: CASSLVGSANYGYTF